This TCR beta chain stems from a study of shared clonotypes between healthy human individuals. Study-level information: Samples came from two female and a few male donors aged 18 to 49. CD4 naive and CD4 memory each took three plates per donor, while CD8 naive took two and CD8 memory one.

The healthy adult donors were HIV-negative and reported no recent acute infections or vaccinations. Assay used: immunoSEQ multiplex PCR; TCRdb lists only in-frame clones, some missing. Here the sample spans nearly 1 million clones, less than 85% being singletons. This CDR3 comprises 14 residues. V gave up 3 bases and J gave up 4 bases, with 12 bases separating them. From germline, CDR1 is WNHNN and CDR2 SYGVQD (reference sequence). The rearrangement links TRBV10-1 to TRBJ1-1; D not certain. This TCR was sampled from a man aged 18 to 30 in good health. The sequenced material came from memory CD4+ T cells sorted from blood. Described subset: CD45RA-negative fraction. The CDR3 sequence is CASSDGTALTEAFF. The DNA of the CDR3 is TGCGCCAGCAGTGACGGTACAGCCCTCACTGAAGCTTTCTTT.